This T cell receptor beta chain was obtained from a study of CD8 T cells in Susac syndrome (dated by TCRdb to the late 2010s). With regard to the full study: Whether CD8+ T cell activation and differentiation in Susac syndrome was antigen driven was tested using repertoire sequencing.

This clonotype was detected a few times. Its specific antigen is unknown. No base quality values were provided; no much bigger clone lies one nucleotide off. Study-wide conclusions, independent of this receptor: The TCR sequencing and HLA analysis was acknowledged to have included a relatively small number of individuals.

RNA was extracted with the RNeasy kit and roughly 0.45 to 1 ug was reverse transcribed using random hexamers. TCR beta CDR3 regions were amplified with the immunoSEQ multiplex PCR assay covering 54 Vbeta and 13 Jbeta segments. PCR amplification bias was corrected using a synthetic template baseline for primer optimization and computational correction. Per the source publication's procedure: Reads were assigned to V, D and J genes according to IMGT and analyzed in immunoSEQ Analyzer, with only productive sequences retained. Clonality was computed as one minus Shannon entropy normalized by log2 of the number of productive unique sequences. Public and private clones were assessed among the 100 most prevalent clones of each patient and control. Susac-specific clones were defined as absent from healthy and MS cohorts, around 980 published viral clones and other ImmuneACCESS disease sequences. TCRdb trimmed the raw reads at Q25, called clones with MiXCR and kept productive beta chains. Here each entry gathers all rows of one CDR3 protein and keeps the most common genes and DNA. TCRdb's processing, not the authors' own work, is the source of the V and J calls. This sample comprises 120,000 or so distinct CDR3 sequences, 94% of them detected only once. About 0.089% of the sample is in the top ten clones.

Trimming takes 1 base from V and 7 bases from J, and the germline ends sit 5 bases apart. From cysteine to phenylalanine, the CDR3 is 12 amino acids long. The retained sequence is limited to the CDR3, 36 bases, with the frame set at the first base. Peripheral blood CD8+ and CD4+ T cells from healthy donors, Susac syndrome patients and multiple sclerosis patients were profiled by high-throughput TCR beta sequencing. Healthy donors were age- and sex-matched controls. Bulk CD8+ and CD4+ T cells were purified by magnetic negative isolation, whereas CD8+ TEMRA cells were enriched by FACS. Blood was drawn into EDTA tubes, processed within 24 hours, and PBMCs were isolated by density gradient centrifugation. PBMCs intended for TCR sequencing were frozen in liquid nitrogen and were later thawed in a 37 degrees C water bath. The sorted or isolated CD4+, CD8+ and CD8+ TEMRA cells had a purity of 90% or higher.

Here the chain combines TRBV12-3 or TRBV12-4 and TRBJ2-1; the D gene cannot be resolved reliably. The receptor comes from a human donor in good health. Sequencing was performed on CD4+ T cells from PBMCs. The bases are TGTGCCAGCAGTTTAGGGGGTAATGAGCAGTTCTTC. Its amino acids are CASSLGGNEQFF.